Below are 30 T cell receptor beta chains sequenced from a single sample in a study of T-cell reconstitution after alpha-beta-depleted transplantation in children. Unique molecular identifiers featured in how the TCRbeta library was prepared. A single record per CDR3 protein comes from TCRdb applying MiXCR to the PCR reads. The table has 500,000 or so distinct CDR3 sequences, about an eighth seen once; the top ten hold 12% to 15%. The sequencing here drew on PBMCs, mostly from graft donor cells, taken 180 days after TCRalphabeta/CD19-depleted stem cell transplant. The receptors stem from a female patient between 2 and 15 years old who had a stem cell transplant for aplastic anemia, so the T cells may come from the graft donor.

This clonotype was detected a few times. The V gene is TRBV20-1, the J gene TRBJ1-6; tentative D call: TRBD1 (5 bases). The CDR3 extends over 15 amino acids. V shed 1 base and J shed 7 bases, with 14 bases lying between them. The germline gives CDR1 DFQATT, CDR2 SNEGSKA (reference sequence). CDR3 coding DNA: TGCAGTGCTAGAGGGGCCGAGGGGATCAATTCACCCCTCCACTTT. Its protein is CSARGAEGINSPLHF.

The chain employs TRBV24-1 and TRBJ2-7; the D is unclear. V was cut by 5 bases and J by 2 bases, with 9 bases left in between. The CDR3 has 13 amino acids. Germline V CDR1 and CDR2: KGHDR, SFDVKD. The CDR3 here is CATSATVPYEQYF. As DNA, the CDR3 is TGTGCCACCAGTGCTACAGTACCCTACGAGCAGTACTTC.

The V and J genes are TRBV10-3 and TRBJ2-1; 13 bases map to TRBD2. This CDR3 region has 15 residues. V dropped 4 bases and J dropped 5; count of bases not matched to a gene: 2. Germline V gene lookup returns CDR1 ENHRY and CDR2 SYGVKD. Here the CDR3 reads CAISGTSGGHNEQFF. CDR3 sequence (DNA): TGTGCCATCAGTGGGACTAGCGGGGGACACAATGAGCAGTTCTTC.

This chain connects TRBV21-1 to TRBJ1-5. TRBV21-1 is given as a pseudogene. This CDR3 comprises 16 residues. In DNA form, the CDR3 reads TGTGCCAGCAGCAAAGTCGGTGCTAATAGCAATCAGCCCCAGCATTTT. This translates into CASSKVGANSNQPQHF.

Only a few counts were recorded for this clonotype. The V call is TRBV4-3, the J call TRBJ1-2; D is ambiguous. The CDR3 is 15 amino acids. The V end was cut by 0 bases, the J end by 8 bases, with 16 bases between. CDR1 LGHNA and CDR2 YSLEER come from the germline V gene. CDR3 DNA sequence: TGCGCCAGCAGCCAAGATTTTCACGCCCTGGGGGGCTACACCTTC. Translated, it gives CASSQDFHALGGYTF.

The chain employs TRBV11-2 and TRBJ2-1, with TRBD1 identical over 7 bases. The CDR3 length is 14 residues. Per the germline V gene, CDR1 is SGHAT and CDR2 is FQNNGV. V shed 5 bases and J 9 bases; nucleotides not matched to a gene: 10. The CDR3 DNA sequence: TGTGCCAGCAGCCCCGGCCTACAGGGGCTTGAGCAGTTCTTC. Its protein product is CASSPGLQGLEQFF.

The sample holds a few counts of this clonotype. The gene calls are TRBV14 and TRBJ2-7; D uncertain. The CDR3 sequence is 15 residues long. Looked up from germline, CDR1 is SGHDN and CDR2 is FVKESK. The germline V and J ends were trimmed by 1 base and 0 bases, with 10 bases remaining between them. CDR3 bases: TGTGCCAGCAGCCAAGTCTGGCGGAGCTCCTACGAGCAGTACTTC. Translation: CASSQVWRSSYEQYF.

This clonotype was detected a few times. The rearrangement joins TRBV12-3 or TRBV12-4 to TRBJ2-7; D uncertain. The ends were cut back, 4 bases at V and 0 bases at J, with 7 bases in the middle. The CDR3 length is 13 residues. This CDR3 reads CASSCAASYEQYF. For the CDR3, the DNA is TGTGCCAGCAGTTGTGCAGCCTCCTACGAGCAGTACTTC.

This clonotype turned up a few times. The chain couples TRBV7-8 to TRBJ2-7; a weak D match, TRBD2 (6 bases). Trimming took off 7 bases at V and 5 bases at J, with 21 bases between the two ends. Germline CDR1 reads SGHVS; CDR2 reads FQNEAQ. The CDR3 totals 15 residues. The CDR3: CASTPPRRRGHEQYV. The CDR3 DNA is TGTGCCAGCACTCCCCCCCGGAGGAGGGGTCACGAGCAGTACGTC.

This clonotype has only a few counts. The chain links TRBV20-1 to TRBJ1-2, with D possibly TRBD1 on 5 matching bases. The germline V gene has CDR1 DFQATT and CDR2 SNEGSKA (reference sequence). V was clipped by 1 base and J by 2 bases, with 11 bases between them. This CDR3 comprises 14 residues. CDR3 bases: TGCAGTGCTAGAGCCCCGGGGGGAAACTATGGCTACACCTTC. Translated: CSARAPGGNYGYTF.

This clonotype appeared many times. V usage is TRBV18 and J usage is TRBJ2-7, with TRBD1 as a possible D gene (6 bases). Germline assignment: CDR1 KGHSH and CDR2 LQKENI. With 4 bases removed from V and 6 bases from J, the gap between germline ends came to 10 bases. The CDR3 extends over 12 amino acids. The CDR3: CASSLGQTEQYF. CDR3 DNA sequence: TGTGCCAGCTCACTCGGACAGACCGAGCAGTACTTC.

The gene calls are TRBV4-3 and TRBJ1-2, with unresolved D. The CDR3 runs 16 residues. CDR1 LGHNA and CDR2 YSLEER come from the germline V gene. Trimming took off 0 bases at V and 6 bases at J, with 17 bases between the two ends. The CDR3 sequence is CASSQDKVETFDGYTF. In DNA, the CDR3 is TGCGCCAGCAGCCAAGACAAGGTAGAGACATTTGATGGCTACACCTTC.

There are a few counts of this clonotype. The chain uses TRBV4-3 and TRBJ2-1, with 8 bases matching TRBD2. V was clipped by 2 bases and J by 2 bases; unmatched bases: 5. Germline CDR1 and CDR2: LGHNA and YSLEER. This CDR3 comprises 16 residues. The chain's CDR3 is CASSQLSGSAYNEQFF. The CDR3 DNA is TGCGCCAGCAGCCAATTGAGCGGGAGCGCCTACAATGAGCAGTTCTTC.

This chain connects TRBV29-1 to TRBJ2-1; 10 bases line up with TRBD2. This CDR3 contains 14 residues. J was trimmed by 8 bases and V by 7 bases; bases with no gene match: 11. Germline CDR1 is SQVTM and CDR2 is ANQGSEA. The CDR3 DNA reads TGCAGCGCCGGCAGCGGGAGGGCCTCGTATGAGCAGTTCTTC. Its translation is CSAGSGRASYEQFF.

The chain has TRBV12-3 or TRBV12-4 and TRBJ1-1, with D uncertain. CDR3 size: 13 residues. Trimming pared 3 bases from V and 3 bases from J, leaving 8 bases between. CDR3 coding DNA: TGTGCCAGCAGTTTGGCCCCGTACACTGAAGCTTTCTTT. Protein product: CASSLAPYTEAFF.

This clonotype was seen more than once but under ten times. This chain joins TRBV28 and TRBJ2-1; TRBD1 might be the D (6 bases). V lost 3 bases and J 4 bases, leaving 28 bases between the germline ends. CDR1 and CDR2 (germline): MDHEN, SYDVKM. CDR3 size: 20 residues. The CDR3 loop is CASSFSGERCGCYKYNEQFF. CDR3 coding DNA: TGTGCCAGCAGTTTCTCAGGGGAAAGGTGCGGGTGTTATAAGTACAATGAGCAGTTCTTC. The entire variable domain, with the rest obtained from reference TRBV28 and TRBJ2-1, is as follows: DVKVTQSSRYLVKRTGEKVFLECVQDMDHENMFWYRQDPGLGLRLIYFSYDVKMKEKGDIPEGYSVSREKKERFSLILESASTNQTSMYLCASSFSGERCGCYKYNEQFFGPGTRLTVL.

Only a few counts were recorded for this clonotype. The CDR3 here is CASSQQGLGITEAFF. CDR3 sequence (DNA): TGCGCCAGCAGCCAACAGGGGCTGGGTATCACTGAAGCTTTCTTT. The chain couples TRBV4-3 to TRBJ1-1, with a weak D call TRBD1 (6 bases). Germline V CDR1 and CDR2: LGHNA, YSLEER. Between the trimmed V and J ends, which lost 2 bases and 4 bases, there was a span of 14 bases. The CDR3 runs 15 residues.

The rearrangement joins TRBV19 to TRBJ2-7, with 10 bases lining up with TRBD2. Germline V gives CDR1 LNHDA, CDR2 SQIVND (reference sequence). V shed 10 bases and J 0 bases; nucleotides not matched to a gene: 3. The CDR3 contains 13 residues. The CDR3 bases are TGTGCCACCAGCGGGAGGGTCTCCTACGAGCAGTACTTC. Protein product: CATSGRVSYEQYF.

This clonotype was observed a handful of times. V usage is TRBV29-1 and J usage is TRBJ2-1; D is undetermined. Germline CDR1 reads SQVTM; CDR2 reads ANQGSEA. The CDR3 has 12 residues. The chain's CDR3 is CTYSRSYNEQFF. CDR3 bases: TGCACCTATAGCAGGTCCTACAATGAGCAGTTCTTC.

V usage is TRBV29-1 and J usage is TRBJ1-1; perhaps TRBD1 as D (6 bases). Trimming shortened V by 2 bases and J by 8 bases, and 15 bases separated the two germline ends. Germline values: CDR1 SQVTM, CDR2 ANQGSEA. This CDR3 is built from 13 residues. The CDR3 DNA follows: TGCAGCGTTGAAAAGCAAAGGGGGACGGAAGCTTTCTTT. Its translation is CSVEKQRGTEAFF.

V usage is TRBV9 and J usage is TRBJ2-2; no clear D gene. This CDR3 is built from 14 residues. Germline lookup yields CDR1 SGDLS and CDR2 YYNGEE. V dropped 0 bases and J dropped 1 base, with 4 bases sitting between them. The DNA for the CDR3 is TGTGCCAGCAGCGTAGGGCGGAACACCGGGGAGCTGTTTTTT. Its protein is CASSVGRNTGELFF.

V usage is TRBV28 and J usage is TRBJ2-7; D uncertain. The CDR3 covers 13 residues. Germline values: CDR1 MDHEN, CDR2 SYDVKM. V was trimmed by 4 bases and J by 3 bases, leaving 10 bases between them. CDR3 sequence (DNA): TGTGCCAGCAGTTCCGGACGGATCTACGAGCAGTACTTC. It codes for CASSSGRIYEQYF.

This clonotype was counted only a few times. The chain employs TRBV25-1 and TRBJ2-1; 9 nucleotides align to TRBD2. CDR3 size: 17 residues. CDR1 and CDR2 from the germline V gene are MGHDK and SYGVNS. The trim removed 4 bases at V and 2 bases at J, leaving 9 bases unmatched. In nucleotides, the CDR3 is TGTGCCAGCAGTGTTTTTTATGGCGGGAGGGCCTACAATGAGCAGTTCTTC. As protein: CASSVFYGGRAYNEQFF.

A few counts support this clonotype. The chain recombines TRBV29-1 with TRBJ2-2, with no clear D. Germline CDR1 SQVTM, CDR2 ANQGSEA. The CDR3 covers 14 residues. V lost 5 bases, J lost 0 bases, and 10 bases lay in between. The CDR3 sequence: CSVRQAPNTGELFF. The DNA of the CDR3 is TGCAGCGTTCGCCAGGCCCCGAACACCGGGGAGCTGTTTTTT.

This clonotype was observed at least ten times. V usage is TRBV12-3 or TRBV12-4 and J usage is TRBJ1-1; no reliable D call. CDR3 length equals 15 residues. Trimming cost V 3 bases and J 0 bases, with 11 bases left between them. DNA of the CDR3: TGTGCCAGCAGTTTGGTGGAGAGAATGAACACTGAAGCTTTCTTT. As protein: CASSLVERMNTEAFF.

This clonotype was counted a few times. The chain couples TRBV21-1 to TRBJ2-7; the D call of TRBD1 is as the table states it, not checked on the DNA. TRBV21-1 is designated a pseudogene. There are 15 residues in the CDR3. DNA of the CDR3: TGTGCCAGCAGCACCACCGGGACAGGCGGCTACGAGCAGTACGTC. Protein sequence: CASSTTGTGGYEQYV.

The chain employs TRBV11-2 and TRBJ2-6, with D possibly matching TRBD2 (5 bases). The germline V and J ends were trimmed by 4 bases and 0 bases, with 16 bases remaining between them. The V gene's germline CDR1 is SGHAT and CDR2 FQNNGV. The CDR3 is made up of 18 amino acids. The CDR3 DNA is TGTGCCAGCAGCTCCTCAAGCGGATTAAGCTCTGGGGCCAACGTCCTGACTTTC. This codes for CASSSSSGLSSGANVLTF.

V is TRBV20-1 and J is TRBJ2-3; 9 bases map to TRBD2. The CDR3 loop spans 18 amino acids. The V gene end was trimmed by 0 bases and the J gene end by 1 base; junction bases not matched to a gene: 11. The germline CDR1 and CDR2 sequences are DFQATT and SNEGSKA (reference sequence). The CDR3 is CSAREGLAGSKGTDTQYF. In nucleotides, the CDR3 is TGCAGTGCTAGAGAGGGGCTAGCGGGGAGTAAAGGCACAGATACGCAGTATTTT.

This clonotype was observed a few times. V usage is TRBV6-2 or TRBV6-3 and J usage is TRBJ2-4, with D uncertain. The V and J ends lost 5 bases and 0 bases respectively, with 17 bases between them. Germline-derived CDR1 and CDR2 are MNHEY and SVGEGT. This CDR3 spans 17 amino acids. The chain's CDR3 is CASSQRHRVLAKNIQYF. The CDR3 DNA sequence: TGTGCCAGCAGTCAACGCCACAGAGTCCTAGCCAAAAACATTCAGTACTTC.

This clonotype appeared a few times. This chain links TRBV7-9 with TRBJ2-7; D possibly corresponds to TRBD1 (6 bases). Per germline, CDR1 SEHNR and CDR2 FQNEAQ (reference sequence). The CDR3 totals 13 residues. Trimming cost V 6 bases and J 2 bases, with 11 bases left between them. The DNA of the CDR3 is TGTGCCAGCAGTACAGGGTCCGCCTACGAGCAGTACTTC. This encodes CASSTGSAYEQYF.